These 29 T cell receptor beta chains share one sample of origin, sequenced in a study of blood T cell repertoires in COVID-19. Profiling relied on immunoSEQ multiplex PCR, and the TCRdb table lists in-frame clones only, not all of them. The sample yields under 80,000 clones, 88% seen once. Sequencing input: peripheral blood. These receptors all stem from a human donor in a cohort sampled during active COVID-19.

The CDR3 DNA reads TGTGCCAGCAGGCTTGCCCCGGGTGAGACAGATACGCAGTATTTT. This codes for CASRLAPGETDTQYF. The chain joins TRBV6-5 to TRBJ2-3; D is ambiguous. Germline V gives CDR1 MNHEY, CDR2 SVGAGI. Trimming removed 6 bases from V and 3 bases from J, with 16 bases in between. The CDR3 is 15 residues long.

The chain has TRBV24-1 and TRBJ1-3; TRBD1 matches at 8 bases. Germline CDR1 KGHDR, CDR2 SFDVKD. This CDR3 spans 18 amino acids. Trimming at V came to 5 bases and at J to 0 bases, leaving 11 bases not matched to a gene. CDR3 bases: TGTGCCACCAGTGCCCGACCAGGGGGCGCAGACTCTGGAAACACCATATATTTT. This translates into CATSARPGGADSGNTIYF.

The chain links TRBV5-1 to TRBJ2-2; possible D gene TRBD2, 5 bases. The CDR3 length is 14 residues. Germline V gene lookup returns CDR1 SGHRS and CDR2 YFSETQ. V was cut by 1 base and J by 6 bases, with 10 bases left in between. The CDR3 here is CASSLWELAGELFF. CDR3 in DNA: TGCGCCAGCAGCTTGTGGGAGTTGGCCGGGGAGCTGTTTTTT.

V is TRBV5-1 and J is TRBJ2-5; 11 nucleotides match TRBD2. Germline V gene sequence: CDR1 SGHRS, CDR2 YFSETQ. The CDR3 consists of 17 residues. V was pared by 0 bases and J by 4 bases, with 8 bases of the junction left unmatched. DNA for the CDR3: TGCGCCAGCAGCTTGGGGGGAACTAGCGGGAGTTTAGAGACCCAGTACTTC. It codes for CASSLGGTSGSLETQYF.

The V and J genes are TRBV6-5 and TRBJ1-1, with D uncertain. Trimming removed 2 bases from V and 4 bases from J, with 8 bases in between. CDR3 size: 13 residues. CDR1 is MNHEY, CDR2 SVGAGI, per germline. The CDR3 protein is CASSYGEGTEAFF. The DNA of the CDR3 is TGTGCCAGCAGTTACGGGGAGGGCACTGAAGCTTTCTTT.

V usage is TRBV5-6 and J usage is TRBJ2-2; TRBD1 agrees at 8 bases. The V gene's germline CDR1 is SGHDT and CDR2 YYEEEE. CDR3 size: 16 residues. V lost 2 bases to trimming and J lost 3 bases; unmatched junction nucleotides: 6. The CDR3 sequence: CASSFRQGTHTGELFF. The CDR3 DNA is TGTGCCAGCAGCTTCCGACAGGGGACCCACACCGGGGAGCTGTTTTTT.

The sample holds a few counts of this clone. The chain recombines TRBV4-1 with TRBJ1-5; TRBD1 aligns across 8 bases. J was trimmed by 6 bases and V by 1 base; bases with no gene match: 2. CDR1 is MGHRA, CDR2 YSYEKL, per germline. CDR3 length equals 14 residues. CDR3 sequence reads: CASSQGTGSQPQHF. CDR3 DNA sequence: TGCGCCAGCAGCCAAGGGACAGGGAGTCAGCCCCAGCATTTT.

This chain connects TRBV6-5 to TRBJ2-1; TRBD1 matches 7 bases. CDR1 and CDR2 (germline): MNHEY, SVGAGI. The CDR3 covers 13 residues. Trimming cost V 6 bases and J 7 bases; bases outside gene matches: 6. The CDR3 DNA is TGTGCCAGCAGCGCACAGGGGTGGAATGAGCAGTTCTTC. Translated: CASSAQGWNEQFF.

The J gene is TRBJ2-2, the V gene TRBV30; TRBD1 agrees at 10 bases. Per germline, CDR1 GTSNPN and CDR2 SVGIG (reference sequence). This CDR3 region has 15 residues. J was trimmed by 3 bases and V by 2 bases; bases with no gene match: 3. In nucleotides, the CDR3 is TGTGCCTGGAGTAGACAGGGGGCGCACACCGGGGAGCTGTTTTTT. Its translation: CAWSRQGAHTGELFF.

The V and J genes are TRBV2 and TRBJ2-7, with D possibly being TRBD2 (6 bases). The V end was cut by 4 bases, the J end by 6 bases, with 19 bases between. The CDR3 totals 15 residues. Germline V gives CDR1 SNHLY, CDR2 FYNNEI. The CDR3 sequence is CASSVGRLASGEQYV. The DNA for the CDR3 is TGTGCCAGCAGTGTTGGGAGGCTAGCTTCGGGCGAGCAGTACGTC.

DNA of the CDR3: TGTGCCAGCAGTTACCCCAGGGATCCTTCTGGAAACACCATATATTTT. Its translation: CASSYPRDPSGNTIYF. V is TRBV6-6 and J is TRBJ1-3, with D maybe TRBD1 (5 bases). This CDR3 contains 16 residues. The germline V gene encodes CDR1 MNHNY and CDR2 SVGAGI (reference sequence). Trimming cost V 2 bases and J 1 base, with 12 bases left between them.

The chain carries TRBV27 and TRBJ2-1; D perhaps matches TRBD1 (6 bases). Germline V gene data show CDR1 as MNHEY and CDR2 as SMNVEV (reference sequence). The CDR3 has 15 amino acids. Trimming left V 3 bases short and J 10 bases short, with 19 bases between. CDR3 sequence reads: CASSLGTPVRWEQFF. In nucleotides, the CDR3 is TGTGCCAGCAGTTTGGGGACACCGGTGAGATGGGAGCAGTTCTTC.

The CDR3 DNA reads as TGTGCCAGCAGTTTAAGGGGATACTCCTACGGGGAGGGATCCGGGGAGCTGTTTTTT. The encoded protein is CASSLRGYSYGEGSGELFF. The chain links TRBV27 to TRBJ2-2; 7 bases map to TRBD2. The germline CDR1 and CDR2 sequences are MNHEY and SMNVEV (reference sequence). The CDR3 contains 19 residues. Trimming at V came to 2 bases and at J to 6 bases, leaving 18 bases not matched to a gene.

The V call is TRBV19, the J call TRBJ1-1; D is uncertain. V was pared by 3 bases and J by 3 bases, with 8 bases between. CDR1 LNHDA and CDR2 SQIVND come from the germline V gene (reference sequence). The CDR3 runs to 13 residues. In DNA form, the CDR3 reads TGTGCCAGTAGTATCGGGAAGTACACTGAAGCTTTCTTT. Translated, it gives CASSIGKYTEAFF.

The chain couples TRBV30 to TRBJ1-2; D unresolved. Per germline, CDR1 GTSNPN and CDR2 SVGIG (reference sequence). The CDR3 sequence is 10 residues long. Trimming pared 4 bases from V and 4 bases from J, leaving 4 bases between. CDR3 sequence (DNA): TGTGCCTGGATCCGCTATGGCTACACCTTC. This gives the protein CAWIRYGYTF. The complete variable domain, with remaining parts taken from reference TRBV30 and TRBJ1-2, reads SQTIHQWPATLVQPVGSPLSLECTVEGTSNPNLYWYRQAAGRGLQLLFYSVGIGQISSEVPQNLSASRPQDRQFILSSKKLLLSDSGFYLCAWIRYGYTFGSGTRLTVV.

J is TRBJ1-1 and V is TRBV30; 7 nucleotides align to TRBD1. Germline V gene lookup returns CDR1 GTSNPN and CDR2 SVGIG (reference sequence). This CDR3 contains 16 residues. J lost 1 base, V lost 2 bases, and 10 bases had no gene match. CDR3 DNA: TGTGCCTGGAGTCCGCTTCGGACAGGAGGGAACACTGAAGCTTTCTTT. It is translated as CAWSPLRTGGNTEAFF.

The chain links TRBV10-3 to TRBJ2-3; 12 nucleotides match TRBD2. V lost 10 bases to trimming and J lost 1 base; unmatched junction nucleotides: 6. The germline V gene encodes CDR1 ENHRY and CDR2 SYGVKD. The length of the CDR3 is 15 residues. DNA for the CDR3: TGTGCCACAACGACTAGCGGGAGCGGCACAGATACGCAGTATTTT. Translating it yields CATTTSGSGTDTQYF.

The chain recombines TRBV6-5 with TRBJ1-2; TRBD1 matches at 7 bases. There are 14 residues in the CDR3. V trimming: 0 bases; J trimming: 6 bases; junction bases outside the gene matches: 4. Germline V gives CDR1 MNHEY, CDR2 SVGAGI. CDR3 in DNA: TGTGCCAGCAGTTACTCGAGACAGGGTAATGGCTACACCTTC. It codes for CASSYSRQGNGYTF.

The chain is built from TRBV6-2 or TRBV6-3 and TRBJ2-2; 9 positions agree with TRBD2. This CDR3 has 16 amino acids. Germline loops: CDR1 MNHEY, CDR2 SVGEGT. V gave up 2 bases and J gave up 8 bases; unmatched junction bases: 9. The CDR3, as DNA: TGTGCCAGCAGTTACAGGCGGGAGGGCCTTTCTGGGGAGCTGTTTTTT. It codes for CASSYRREGLSGELFF.

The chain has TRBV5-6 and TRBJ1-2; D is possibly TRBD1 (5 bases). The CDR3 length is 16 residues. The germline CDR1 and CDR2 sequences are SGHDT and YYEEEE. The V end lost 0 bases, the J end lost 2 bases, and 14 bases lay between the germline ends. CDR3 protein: CASSLVGREGNYGYTF. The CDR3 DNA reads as TGTGCCAGCAGCTTGGTCGGCAGGGAAGGAAACTATGGCTACACCTTC.

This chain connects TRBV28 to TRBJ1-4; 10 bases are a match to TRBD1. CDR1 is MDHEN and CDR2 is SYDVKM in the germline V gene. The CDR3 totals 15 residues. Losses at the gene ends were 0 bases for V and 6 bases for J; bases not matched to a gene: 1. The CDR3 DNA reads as TGTGCCAGCAGTTTATGGGGGACAGGGGATGAAAAACTGTTTTTT. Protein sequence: CASSLWGTGDEKLFF.

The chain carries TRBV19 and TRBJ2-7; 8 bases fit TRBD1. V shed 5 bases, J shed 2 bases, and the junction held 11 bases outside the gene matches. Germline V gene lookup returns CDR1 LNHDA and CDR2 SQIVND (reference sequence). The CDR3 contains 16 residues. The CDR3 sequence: CASSAHPGTGAYEQYF. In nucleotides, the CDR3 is TGTGCCAGTAGTGCCCATCCCGGGACAGGCGCCTACGAGCAGTACTTC. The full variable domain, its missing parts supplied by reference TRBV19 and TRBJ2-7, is DGGITQSPKYLFRKEGQNVTLSCEQNLNHDAMYWYRQDPGQGLRLIYYSQIVNDFQKGDIAEGYSVSREKKESFPLTVTSAQKNPTAFYLCASSAHPGTGAYEQYFGPGTRLTVT.

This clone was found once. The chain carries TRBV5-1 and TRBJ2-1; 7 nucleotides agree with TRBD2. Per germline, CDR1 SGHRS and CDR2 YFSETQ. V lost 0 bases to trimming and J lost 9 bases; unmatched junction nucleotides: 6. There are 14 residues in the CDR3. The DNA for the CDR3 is TGCGCCAGCAGCTTGGGTACGTCTAGCGGTGAGCAGTTCTTC. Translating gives CASSLGTSSGEQFF.

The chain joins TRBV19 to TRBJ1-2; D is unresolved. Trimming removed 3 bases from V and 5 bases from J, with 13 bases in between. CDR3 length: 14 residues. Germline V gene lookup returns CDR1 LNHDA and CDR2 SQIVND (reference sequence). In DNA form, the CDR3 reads TGTGCCAGTAGTATCTTTGGGGAGGGATATGGCTACACCTTC. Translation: CASSIFGEGYGYTF.

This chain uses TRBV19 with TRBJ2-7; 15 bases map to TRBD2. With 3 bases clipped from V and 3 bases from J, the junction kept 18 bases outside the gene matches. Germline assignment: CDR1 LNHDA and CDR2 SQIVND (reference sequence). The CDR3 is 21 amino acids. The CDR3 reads CASSIWAVHSGTSGRNYEQYV. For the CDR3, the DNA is TGTGCCAGTAGTATTTGGGCAGTTCATTCGGGGACTAGCGGGAGGAACTACGAGCAGTACGTC.

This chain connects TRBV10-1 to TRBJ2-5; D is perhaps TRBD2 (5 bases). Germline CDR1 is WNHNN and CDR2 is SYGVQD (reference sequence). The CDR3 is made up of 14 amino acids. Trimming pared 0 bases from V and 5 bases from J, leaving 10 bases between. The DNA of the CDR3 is TGCGCCAGCAGTGAGTCGGGAGATTGGGAGACCCAGTACTTC. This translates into CASSESGDWETQYF.

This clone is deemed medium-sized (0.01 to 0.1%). The CDR3: CAKRGTLNYSNQPQHF. The DNA for the CDR3 is TGTGCCAAGAGGGGGACCCTTAATTATAGCAATCAGCCCCAGCATTTT. The chain carries TRBV10-3 and TRBJ1-5, with D tentatively TRBD1 (6 bases). Germline V lookup: CDR1 ENHRY, CDR2 SYGVKD. CDR3 size: 16 residues. The germline V and J ends were trimmed by 10 bases and 0 bases, with 19 bases remaining between them.

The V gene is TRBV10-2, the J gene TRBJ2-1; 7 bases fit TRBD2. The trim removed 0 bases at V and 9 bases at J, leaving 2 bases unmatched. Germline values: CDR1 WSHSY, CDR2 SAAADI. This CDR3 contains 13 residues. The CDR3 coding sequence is TGCGCCAGCAGTGAGTCCCCGGGGGGTGAGCAGTTCTTC. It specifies CASSESPGGEQFF.

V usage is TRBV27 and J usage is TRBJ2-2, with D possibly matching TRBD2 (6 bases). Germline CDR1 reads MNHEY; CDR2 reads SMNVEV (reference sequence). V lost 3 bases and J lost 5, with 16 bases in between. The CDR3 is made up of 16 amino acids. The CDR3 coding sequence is TGTGCCAGCAGTTTTCCCTCCGGGAGCGGAACCGGGGAGCTGTTTTTT. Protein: CASSFPSGSGTGELFF.